This T cell receptor (beta chain) appears in the sequencing data of a study of T-cell reconstitution after alpha-beta-depleted transplantation in children. Germline CDR1 SGHKS, CDR2 YYEKEE (reference sequence). The CDR3 is made up of 15 amino acids. Trimming took 4 bases from V and 4 from J; bases not matched to a gene: 6. This clonotype was found many times. Using unique molecular identifiers, the investigators prepared the TCRbeta library. TCRdb used MiXCR to reprocess the PCR reads, holding one entry per CDR3 protein. Of roughly 89,000 distinct CDR3 sequences in the sample, 12% were seen once. Here the sequenced sample was PBMCs from the stem cell graft donor, taken from the stem cell graft. V gene TRBV5-5 combines with J gene TRBJ1-3; 9 bases match TRBD1. This clonotype was obtained from a human donor who donated a stem cell graft to a child with inherited bone marrow failure. The CDR3 spells CASSSTGGRGNTIYF. In DNA form, the CDR3 reads TGTGCCAGCAGCAGTACAGGGGGCAGAGGAAACACCATATATTTT.